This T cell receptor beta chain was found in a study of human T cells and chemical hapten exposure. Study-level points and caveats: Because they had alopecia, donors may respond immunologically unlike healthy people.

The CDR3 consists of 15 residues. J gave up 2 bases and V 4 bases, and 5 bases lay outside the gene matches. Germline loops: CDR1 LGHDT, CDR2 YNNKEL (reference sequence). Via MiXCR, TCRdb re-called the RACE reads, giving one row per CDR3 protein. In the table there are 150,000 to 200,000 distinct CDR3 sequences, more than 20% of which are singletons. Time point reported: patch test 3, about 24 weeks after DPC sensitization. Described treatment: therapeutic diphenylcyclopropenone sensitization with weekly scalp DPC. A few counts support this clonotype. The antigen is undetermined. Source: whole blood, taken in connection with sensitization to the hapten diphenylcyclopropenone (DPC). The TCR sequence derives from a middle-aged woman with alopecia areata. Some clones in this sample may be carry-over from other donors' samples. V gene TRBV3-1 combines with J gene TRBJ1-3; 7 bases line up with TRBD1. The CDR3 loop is CASSPDRITGNTIYF. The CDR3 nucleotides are TGTGCCAGCAGCCCGGACAGGATAACTGGAAACACCATATATTTT.